Listed here are 5 T cell receptor beta chains from one sample, sequenced in a study of T cells after somatic rescue of genetic block. Repertoires were generated with immunoSEQ multiplex PCR, while TCRdb's copy carries only in-frame clones and drops some. The table shows 110,000 or so clones, with 75% to 95% occurring only once. The sequenced sample consisted of peripheral blood mononuclear cells (PBMCs). Every receptor here comes from a woman aged 18-29 years.

The CDR3 loop reads CASRLDRGAGELFF. The CDR3 region has the DNA TGTGCCAGCAGGCTGGACAGGGGAGCCGGGGAGCTGTTTTTT. The rearrangement links TRBV7-3 to TRBJ2-2, with TRBD1 matching 9 bases. The CDR3 loop spans 14 amino acids. CDR1 is SGHTA, CDR2 FQGTGA, per germline. The trim removed 6 bases at V and 6 bases at J, leaving 5 bases unmatched.

The chain is built from TRBV5-1 and TRBJ1-6; no definite D call. This CDR3 is built from 14 residues. Germline loops: CDR1 SGHRS, CDR2 YFSETQ. The V and J ends lost 2 bases and 7 bases respectively, with 10 bases between them. CDR3: CASSFAGDNSPLHF. For the CDR3, the DNA is TGCGCCAGCAGCTTTGCAGGAGACAATTCACCCCTCCACTTT.

The chain employs TRBV18 and TRBJ1-1; possible D gene TRBD1, 5 bases. The germline V gene has CDR1 KGHSH and CDR2 LQKENI. Deletions cut 3 bases from V and 0 bases from J, with 14 bases between. The CDR3 extends over 16 amino acids. CDR3 nucleotides: TGTGCCAGCTCACCGGGAACAGGATCAATGAACACTGAAGCTTTCTTT. This gives the protein CASSPGTGSMNTEAFF.

This chain links TRBV11-3 with TRBJ2-5; D not certain. From germline, CDR1 is SGHNT and CDR2 YENEEA. This CDR3 is 13 amino acids long. V was cut by 1 base and J by 4 bases, with 7 bases left in between. The DNA for the CDR3 is TGTGCCAGCAGCTTAGTGGGGTCAGAGACCCAGTACTTC. Its protein is CASSLVGSETQYF.

This chain links TRBV6-6 with TRBJ2-1; the match to TRBD1 covers 9 bases. Losses at the gene ends were 2 bases for V and 5 bases for J; bases not matched to a gene: 7. Germline V gene sequence: CDR1 MNHNY, CDR2 SVGAGI (reference sequence). The CDR3 is 16 residues long. This CDR3 reads CASSYRTGTGNNEQFF. In DNA, the CDR3 is TGTGCCAGCAGTTACCGAACCGGGACAGGGAACAATGAGCAGTTCTTC.